This T cell receptor (beta chain) derives from a study of OX40 agonist ivuxolimab in advanced cancers. This clone occurred once. The antigen is unknown. This CDR3 is 11 amino acids long. Germline V gives CDR1 SNHLY, CDR2 FYNNEI. Study-wide points: CD8+ T cells showed, on average, more clonal expansion than CD4+ cells. Dose levels from 0.1 to 3.0 mg/kg saw CD4+ and CD8+ blood T cells expand clonally by week 6.

Here immunoSEQ multiplex PCR was the method, and the copy in TCRdb shows in-frame clones only, minus some. This sample has 60,000 to 90,000 clones, with roughly four fifths found just once. Sequences were derived from CD4+ or CD8+ T cells sorted from blood, sampled in a trial of the OX40 agonist ivuxolimab. This TCR derives from an adult with an advanced solid tumor such as melanoma, head and neck, liver or kidney cancer. This chain connects TRBV2 to TRBJ2-5, with unresolved D. Judging by the DNA end, TRBJ2-7 fits better; the J call may be wrong. CDR3 protein: CASVASYEQYF. CDR3 sequence (DNA): TGTGCCAGCGTGGCGTCCTACGAGCAGTACTTC.